These T cell receptor beta chains were read from a single sample in a study of Ad26.COV2.S vaccination and SARS-CoV-2 variants. Using immunoSEQ multiplex PCR, the repertoire was profiled, and TCRdb retains in-frame clones only, with some absent. Found here are roughly 410,000 clones, around 82% of them singletons; the top ten hold about 8%. Here the sequenced sample was peripheral blood, taken in a trial of Ad26.COV2.S vaccine versus placebo. These receptors all stem from a person aged 18 to 65 who received the Ad26.COV2.S COVID-19 vaccine or a placebo. CDR3s include the opening cysteine and the closing phenylalanine or tryptophan. Each record gives: CDR3 length, V gene, J gene, clone size, D gene, CDR3 DNA, CDR3 protein. D genes are given only for firm matches. Clone size is given for some rows only: seen once, a few or many times, or a class if the clone is expanded.

length: 16; V: TRBV11-1; J: TRBJ1-4; size: -; D: -; DNA: TGTGCCAGCAGCGAACGCGGACAGACAACTAATGAAAAACTGTTTTTT; CDR3: CASSERGQTTNEKLFF
length: 15; V: TRBV4-3; J: TRBJ1-2; size: -; D: TRBD1; DNA: TGCGCCAGCAGCCAAATACAGGGGGGATCCTATGGCTACACCTTC; CDR3: CASSQIQGGSYGYTF
length: 15; V: TRBV6-2/TRBV6-3; J: TRBJ1-1; size: -; D: TRBD1; DNA: TGTGCCAGCAGTTACCCAGGGACAGGGGGCACTGAAGCTTTCTTT; CDR3: CASSYPGTGGTEAFF
length: 14; V: TRBV3-1/TRBV3-2; J: TRBJ1-2; size: -; D: -; DNA: TGTGCCAGCAGCCAGCCGGGCCACACTATTGGCTACACCTTC; CDR3: CASSQPGHTIGYTF
length: 14; V: TRBV7-2; J: TRBJ2-3; size: -; D: -; DNA: TGTGCCAGCAGCTCCGGGACTAGCACAGATACGCAGTATTTT; CDR3: CASSSGTSTDTQYF
length: 13; V: TRBV6-5; J: TRBJ1-3; size: -; D: -; DNA: TGTGCCAGCAGTTCTAATTCTGGAAACACCATATATTTT; CDR3: CASSSNSGNTIYF
length: 16; V: TRBV7-6; J: TRBJ2-1; size: -; D: TRBD2; DNA: TGTGCCAGCAGGGGACTAGCGGGGAGCTCCTACAATGAGCAGTTCTTC; CDR3: CASRGLAGSSYNEQFF
length: 16; V: TRBV7-6; J: TRBJ1-1; size: -; D: TRBD1; DNA: TGTGCCAGCAGCTTATCCCGGGACAGGGGCGCCCCTGAAGCTTTCTTT; CDR3: CASSLSRDRGAPEAFF
length: 14; V: TRBV27; J: TRBJ1-1; size: -; D: -; DNA: TGTGCCAGCAGTTTCTACACCTCGATCGGGGAAGCTTTCTTT; CDR3: CASSFYTSIGEAFF
length: 14; V: TRBV4-2; J: TRBJ2-5; size: -; D: -; DNA: TGTGCCAGCAGCCAGACTGTCGCGTCGGAGACCCAGTACTTC; CDR3: CASSQTVASETQYF
length: 13; V: TRBV7-2; J: TRBJ2-7; size: few; D: -; DNA: TGTGCCAGCAGCTTTAGCCCCCCCGGCGAGCAGTACTTC; CDR3: CASSFSPPGEQYF
length: 16; V: TRBV6-5; J: TRBJ1-2; size: -; D: TRBD1; DNA: TGTGCCAGCAGTTACTCGCCGGGACAGGGGAACTATGGCTACACCTTC; CDR3: CASSYSPGQGNYGYTF
length: 17; V: TRBV7-2; J: TRBJ1-1; size: -; D: -; DNA: TGTGCCAGCAGCTTAGTGTGGGATCTAGCCTTGAACACTGAAGCTTTCTTT; CDR3: CASSLVWDLALNTEAFF
length: 16; V: TRBV30; J: TRBJ1-1; size: once; D: -; DNA: TGTGCCTGGTATAATGACGGAGGGGTGATGAACACTGAAGCTTTCTTT; CDR3: CAWYNDGGVMNTEAFF
length: 11; V: TRBV3-1/TRBV3-2; J: TRBJ2-1; size: once; D: -; DNA: TGTGCCAGCAGCCGGGTTGGGGAGCAGTTCTTC; CDR3: CASSRVGEQFF
length: 18; V: TRBV12-2; J: TRBJ1-2; size: -; D: -; DNA: TGTGCAAGTCGCTCGAGACCGGTGGCAGGCCATCTTAACTATGGCTACACCTTC; CDR3: CASRSRPVAGHLNYGYTF
length: 15; V: TRBV5-5; J: TRBJ2-3; size: -; D: TRBD2; DNA: TGTGCCAGCAGCCGGACTAGTGCTAGCACAGATACGCAGTATTTT; CDR3: CASSRTSASTDTQYF
length: 15; V: TRBV4-1; J: TRBJ1-1; size: once; D: TRBD1; DNA: TGCGCCAGCAGCGCCAGGGACAGGGGCGAGGGAGAAGCTTTCTTT; CDR3: CASSARDRGEGEAFF
length: 16; V: TRBV13; J: TRBJ2-1; size: -; D: TRBD1; DNA: TGTGCCAGCAGCTTCGAGTACAGGGGTGTGAGAAATGAGCAGTTCTTC; CDR3: CASSFEYRGVRNEQFF
length: 18; V: TRBV14; J: TRBJ1-4; size: -; D: TRBD1; DNA: TGTGCCAGCAGCCAAGATCTTGAGGGGGCGCCGGCTAATGAAAAACTGTTTTTT; CDR3: CASSQDLEGAPANEKLFF